The next 22 T cell receptor beta chains were all read from a single sample in a study of shared clonotypes between healthy human individuals. Method: immunoSEQ multiplex PCR; TCRdb's copy keeps in-frame clones and lacks some. This table holds about 960,000 clones, approximately 76% found once. The sample taken for sequencing was memory CD4+ T cells sorted from blood. Subset: CD45RA-negative fraction. The receptors were gathered from a man between 18 and 35 years old in good health.

The chain employs TRBV30 and TRBJ2-7, with a weak D call TRBD1 (5 bases). CDR3 length: 13 amino acids. V was shortened by 4 bases and J by 1 base, with 11 bases between the two germline ends. CDR1 and CDR2 (germline): GTSNPN, SVGIG (reference sequence). The CDR3 loop reads CAWTLGPSYEQYF. Here the CDR3 DNA reads TGTGCCTGGACTCTGGGGCCGTCCTACGAGCAGTACTTC.

This sequence joins TRBV6-1 and TRBJ1-1; D not resolved. Germline V gives CDR1 MNHNS, CDR2 SASEGT. The CDR3 contains 12 residues. Between the trimmed V and J ends, which lost 6 bases and 1 base, there was a span of 6 bases. CDR3 amino acids: CASRYTNTEAFF. Here the CDR3 DNA reads TGTGCCAGCAGATACACGAACACTGAAGCTTTCTTT.

The chain combines TRBV5-6 with TRBJ1-5; 9 bases fit TRBD1. Germline loops: CDR1 SGHDT, CDR2 YYEEEE. Trimming removed 4 bases from V and 4 bases from J; junction bases left unmatched: 6. CDR3 size: 15 residues. The CDR3 loop reads CASSLRTGVNQPQHF. The CDR3, as DNA: TGTGCCAGCAGCCTCAGGACAGGGGTTAATCAGCCCCAGCATTTT.

The rearrangement joins TRBV7-9 to TRBJ2-1; D is undetermined. The ends were cut back, 3 bases at V and 8 bases at J, with 8 bases in the middle. Germline V gene data show CDR1 as SEHNR and CDR2 as FQNEAQ (reference sequence). CDR3 length: 12 amino acids. The CDR3: CASSLQWDEQFF. In DNA, the CDR3 is TGTGCCAGCAGCTTGCAGTGGGATGAGCAGTTCTTC.

This clone was picked up a small number of times. The chain joins TRBV28 to TRBJ1-5; no clear D. This CDR3 region has 14 residues. Germline V gene data show CDR1 as MDHEN and CDR2 as SYDVKM. The V gene lost 1 base and the J gene lost 5 bases, with 9 bases spanning the gap. The CDR3 reads CASSLSASDQPQHF. CDR3 in DNA: TGTGCCAGCAGTTTATCAGCCAGCGATCAGCCCCAGCATTTT.

This clone has a single count. The DNA of the CDR3 is TGTGCCAGCAGTACCGGTGGGACTAGTCCTAGGACAGATACGCAGTATTTT. The encoded protein is CASSTGGTSPRTDTQYF. The V gene is TRBV11-3, the J gene TRBJ2-3; 8 bases agree with TRBD2. The CDR3 runs to 17 residues. CDR1 is SGHNT and CDR2 is YENEEA in the germline V gene. Trimming took 6 bases from V and 3 from J; bases not matched to a gene: 14.

This clone was seen a single time. V is TRBV10-3 and J is TRBJ1-2; a possible D gene is TRBD1 (6 bases). Germline-derived CDR1 and CDR2 are ENHRY and SYGVKD. The ends were cut back, 0 bases at V and 4 bases at J, with 12 bases in the middle. The CDR3 is 15 amino acids. CDR3 DNA: TGTGCCATCAGTGAGTCAGGGGGAAGATCCTATGGCTACACCTTC. Amino acid sequence: CAISESGGRSYGYTF.

This clone was picked up one time. The chain employs TRBV18 and TRBJ2-7; tentatively, D is TRBD2 (5 bases). With 2 bases removed from V and 4 bases from J, the gap between germline ends came to 9 bases. This CDR3 is 13 amino acids long. The V gene's germline CDR1 is KGHSH and CDR2 LQKENI. DNA for the CDR3: TGTGCCAGCTCACCAATCGGGGAGTACGAGCAGTACTTC. Protein sequence: CASSPIGEYEQYF.

The chain couples TRBV11-3 to TRBJ1-1; D not resolved. CDR1 is SGHNT and CDR2 is YENEEA in the germline V gene. The CDR3 sequence is 13 residues long. V was cut by 6 bases and J by 3 bases, with 11 bases left in between. CDR3 nucleotides: TGTGCCAGCAGAGGAACGCGGGACACTGAAGCTTTCTTT. This encodes CASRGTRDTEAFF.

The V and J genes are TRBV7-2 and TRBJ2-1; TRBD1 is a possible D gene (6 bases). This CDR3 contains 14 residues. Germline-derived CDR1 and CDR2 are SGHTA and FQGNSA. V lost 2 bases and J 6 bases, leaving 11 bases between the germline ends. The CDR3 loop reads CASSLSTGTNEQFF. CDR3 coding DNA: TGTGCCAGCAGCTTATCAACAGGGACCAATGAGCAGTTCTTC.

V gene TRBV6-1 combines with J gene TRBJ2-2; D could derive from TRBD1 or TRBD2 (6 bases each). The germline V gene encodes CDR1 MNHNS and CDR2 SASEGT. The germline V and J ends were trimmed by 5 bases and 3 bases, with 13 bases remaining between them. The length of the CDR3 is 15 residues. The CDR3 nucleotides are TGTGCCAGCAGTCAAGTGGGGGGCTACACCGGGGAGCTGTTTTTT. It encodes CASSQVGGYTGELFF.

Notes on this clone: Since a far larger clone is one base different, this is likely a read error. The gene calls are TRBV6-5 and TRBJ2-7, with D hard to call. V lost 6 bases and J lost 1, with 4 bases in between. There are 11 residues in the CDR3. The V gene's germline CDR1 is MNHEY and CDR2 SVGAGI. The CDR3 spells CASSTSYEQYF. The CDR3 nucleotides read TGTGCCAGCAGCACATCCTACGAGCAGTACTTC.

This chain links TRBV6-5 with TRBJ1-5, with D uncertain. The germline V and J ends were trimmed by 0 bases and 4 bases, with 10 bases remaining between them. The germline V gene encodes CDR1 MNHEY and CDR2 SVGAGI. The CDR3 length is 15 residues. Here the CDR3 reads CASSYSYSNNQPQHF. For the CDR3, the DNA is TGTGCCAGCAGTTACTCGTACAGCAATAATCAGCCCCAGCATTTT.

The chain employs TRBV18 and TRBJ2-5; no definite D call. Trimming removed 6 bases at V and 3 bases at J, with 11 bases between. The CDR3 covers 13 residues. Germline values: CDR1 KGHSH, CDR2 LQKENI. DNA of the CDR3: TGTGCCAGCTCGCAGTCCTGGGAAGAGACCCAGTACTTC. Translation: CASSQSWEETQYF.

The chain links TRBV5-1 to TRBJ2-2, with 7 bases lining up with TRBD1. This CDR3 region has 13 residues. CDR1 and CDR2 from the germline V gene are SGHRS and YFSETQ. Trimming cost V 5 bases and J 6 bases; bases outside gene matches: 4. CDR3 sequence: CASRSQGAGELFF. The CDR3, as DNA: TGCGCCAGCAGGTCCCAGGGGGCCGGGGAGCTGTTTTTT.

The chain recombines TRBV30 with TRBJ1-2; D unresolved. Germline CDR1 and CDR2: GTSNPN and SVGIG (reference sequence). V was trimmed by 4 bases and J by 4 bases, leaving 13 bases between them. The CDR3 sequence is 13 residues long. CDR3 DNA: TGTGCCTGGACAAATCTAGTTGGCTATGGCTACACCTTC. It yields the protein CAWTNLVGYGYTF.

Here the CDR3 reads CASSSGTSVTGELFF. As DNA, the CDR3 is TGTGCCAGCAGTTCCGGGACTAGCGTAACCGGGGAGCTGTTTTTT. V and J are TRBV6-6 and TRBJ2-2; 10 nucleotides match TRBD2. CDR3 length: 15 residues. Germline CDR1 reads MNHNY; CDR2 reads SVGAGI (reference sequence). Germline trimming cut 4 bases from V and 5 bases from J; bases unmatched to any gene: 4.

The chain combines TRBV2 with TRBJ1-5, with D perhaps TRBD1 (5 bases). The germline V and J ends were trimmed by 4 bases and 4 bases, with 14 bases remaining between them. Germline loops: CDR1 SNHLY, CDR2 FYNNEI. There are 15 residues in the CDR3. DNA for the CDR3: TGTGCCAGCAGTGTCAATCAGGGCGGGAATCAGCCCCAGCATTTT. Residues: CASSVNQGGNQPQHF.

The chain links TRBV20-1 to TRBJ2-1; TRBD2 is a possible D gene (5 bases). Per germline, CDR1 DFQATT and CDR2 SNEGSKA (reference sequence). The CDR3 contains 11 residues. Trimming took 5 bases from V and 12 from J, leaving 14 bases between them. CDR3 sequence: CSAGTSHGQFF. CDR3 bases: TGCAGTGCTGGTACTAGTCATGGGCAGTTCTTC.

This clone was recorded a few times. V and J are TRBV25-1 and TRBJ1-1; 8 bases line up with TRBD1. V dropped 6 bases and J dropped 1; count of bases not matched to a gene: 4. This CDR3 is 14 amino acids long. Germline loops: CDR1 MGHDK, CDR2 SYGVNS. The CDR3 reads CASRGTGTNTEAFF. The CDR3 DNA follows: TGTGCCAGCAGGGGGACAGGCACGAACACTGAAGCTTTCTTT.

The rearrangement links TRBV25-1 to TRBJ2-3; a weak D match, TRBD2 (5 bases). Germline lookup yields CDR1 MGHDK and CDR2 SYGVNS. CDR3 length: 11 residues. Trimming took off 8 bases at V and 5 bases at J, with 8 bases between the two ends. CDR3 bases: TGTGCCAGCGGAGGTGTAGATACGCAGTATTTT. Residues: CASGGVDTQYF.

This clone was picked up many times. The J gene is TRBJ1-2, the V gene TRBV18; no firm D call. The CDR3 sequence is 13 residues long. V was clipped by 3 bases and J by 4 bases, with 9 bases between them. Germline V lookup: CDR1 KGHSH, CDR2 LQKENI. The CDR3, as DNA: TGTGCCAGCTCACCTCCGGGCACCTATGGCTACACCTTC. Amino acids: CASSPPGTYGYTF.